Here is one T cell receptor beta chain with its context. The antigen is not known. The data stem from a study of shared clonotypes between healthy human individuals. Sequencing was performed with immunoSEQ multiplex PCR; in TCRdb, only in-frame clones are kept and a portion is missing. The sample lists some 2.1 million clones; approximately 95% were seen once. Naive CD8 cells, CD45RO-negative and positively selected for CCR7, excluded terminally differentiated effector memory CD45RA+ cells. Per the germline V gene, CDR1 is MDHEN and CDR2 is SYDVKM. This CDR3 is built from 11 residues. With 8 bases removed from V and 8 bases from J, the gap between germline ends came to 12 bases. Study-wide findings and caveats: Naive subsets, compared against memory subsets, generally had larger estimated richness values.

The chain is built from TRBV28 and TRBJ1-1; weak D call: TRBD1 (5 bases). Material for sequencing was naive CD8+ T cells sorted from blood. The receptor's source is a young man in good health. In DNA form, the CDR3 reads TGTGCCAGCGGACGGGACGGGGAAGCTTTCTTT. Translation: CASGRDGEAFF.